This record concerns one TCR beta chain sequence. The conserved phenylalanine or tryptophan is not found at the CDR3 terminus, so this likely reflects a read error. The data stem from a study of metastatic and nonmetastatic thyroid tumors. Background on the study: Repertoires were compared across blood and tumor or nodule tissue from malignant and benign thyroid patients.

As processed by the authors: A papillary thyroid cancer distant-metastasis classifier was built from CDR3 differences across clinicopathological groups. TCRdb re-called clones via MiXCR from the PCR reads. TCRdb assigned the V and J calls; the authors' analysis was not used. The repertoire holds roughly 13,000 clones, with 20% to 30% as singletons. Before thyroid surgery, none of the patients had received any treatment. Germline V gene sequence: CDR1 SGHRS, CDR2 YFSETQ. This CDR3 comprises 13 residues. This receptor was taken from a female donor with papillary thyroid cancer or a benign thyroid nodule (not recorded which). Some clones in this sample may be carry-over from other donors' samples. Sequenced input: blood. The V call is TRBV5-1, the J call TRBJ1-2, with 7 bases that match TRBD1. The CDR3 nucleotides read TGCGCCAGCAGCTGGGACAGTAACCATGGCTACACCCTC. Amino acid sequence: CASSWDSNHGYTL.